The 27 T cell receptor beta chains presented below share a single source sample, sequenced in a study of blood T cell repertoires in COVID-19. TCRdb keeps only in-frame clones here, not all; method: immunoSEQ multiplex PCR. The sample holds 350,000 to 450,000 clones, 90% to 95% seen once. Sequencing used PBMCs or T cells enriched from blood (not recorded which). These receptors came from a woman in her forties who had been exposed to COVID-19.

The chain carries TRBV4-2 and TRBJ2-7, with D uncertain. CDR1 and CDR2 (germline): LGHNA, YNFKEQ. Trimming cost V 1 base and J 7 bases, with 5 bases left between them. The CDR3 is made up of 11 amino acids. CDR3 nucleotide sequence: TGTGCCAGCAGCCAAGCGAGGGAGCAGTACTTC. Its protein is CASSQAREQYF.

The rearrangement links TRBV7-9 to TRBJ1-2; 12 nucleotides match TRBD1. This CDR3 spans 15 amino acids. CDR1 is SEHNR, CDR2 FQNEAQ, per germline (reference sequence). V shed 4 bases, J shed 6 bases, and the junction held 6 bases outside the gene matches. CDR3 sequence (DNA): TGTGCCAGCAGCTGGGGACAGGGGGCGGATGATGGCTACACCTTC. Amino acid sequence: CASSWGQGADDGYTF. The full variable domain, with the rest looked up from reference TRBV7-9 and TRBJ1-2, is DTGVSQNPRHKITKRGQNVTFRCDPISEHNRLYWYRQTLGQGPEFLTYFQNEAQLEKSRLLSDRFSAERPKGSFSTLEIQRTEQGDSAMYLCASSWGQGADDGYTFGSGTRLTVV.

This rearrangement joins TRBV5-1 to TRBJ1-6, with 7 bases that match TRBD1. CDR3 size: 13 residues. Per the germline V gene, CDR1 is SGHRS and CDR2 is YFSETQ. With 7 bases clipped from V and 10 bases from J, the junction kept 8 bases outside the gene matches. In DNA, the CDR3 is TGCGCCAGCGGGACCCAGGGGGACTCACCCCTCCACTTT. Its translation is CASGTQGDSPLHF.

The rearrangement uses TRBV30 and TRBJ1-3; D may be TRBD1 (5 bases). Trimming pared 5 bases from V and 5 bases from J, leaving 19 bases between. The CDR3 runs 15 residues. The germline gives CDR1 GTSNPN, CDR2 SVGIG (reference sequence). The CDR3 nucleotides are TGTGCCTGGGCCCCTTCAGGGAATTTCCGAAACACCATATATTTT. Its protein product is CAWAPSGNFRNTIYF.

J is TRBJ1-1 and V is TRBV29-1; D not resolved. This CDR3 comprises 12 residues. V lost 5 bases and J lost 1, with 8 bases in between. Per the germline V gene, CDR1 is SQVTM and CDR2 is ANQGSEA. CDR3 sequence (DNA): TGCAGCGTTTCCGACTGGAACACTGAAGCTTTCTTT. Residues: CSVSDWNTEAFF. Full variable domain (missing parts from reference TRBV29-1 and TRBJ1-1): SAVISQKPSRDICQRGTSLTIQCQVDSQVTMMFWYRQQPGQSLTLIATANQGSEATYESGFVIDKFPISRPNLTFSTLTVSNMSPEDSSIYLCSVSDWNTEAFFGQGTRLTVV.

The CDR3 here is CASSGGGPYSNQPQHF. CDR3 DNA sequence: TGTGCCAGCAGTGGGGGAGGGCCCTATAGCAATCAGCCCCAGCATTTT. The chain joins TRBV2 to TRBJ1-5, with D hard to call. This CDR3 contains 16 residues. The ends were cut back, 4 bases at V and 0 bases at J, with 13 bases in the middle. Germline V gives CDR1 SNHLY, CDR2 FYNNEI.

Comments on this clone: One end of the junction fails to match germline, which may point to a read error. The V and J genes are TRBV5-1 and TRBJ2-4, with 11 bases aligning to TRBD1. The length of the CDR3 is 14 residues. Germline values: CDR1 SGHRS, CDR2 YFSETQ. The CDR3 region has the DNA TGCGCCAGCAGGTTGGGACAGGGGGAAAACATTCAGTACTTC. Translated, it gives CASRLGQGENIQYF.

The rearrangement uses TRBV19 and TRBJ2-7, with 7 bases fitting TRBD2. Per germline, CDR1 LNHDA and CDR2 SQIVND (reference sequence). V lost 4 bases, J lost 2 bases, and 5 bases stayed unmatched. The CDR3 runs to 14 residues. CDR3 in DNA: TGTGCCAGTAGTACGAGGGACTACACCTACGAGCAGTACTTC. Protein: CASSTRDYTYEQYF.

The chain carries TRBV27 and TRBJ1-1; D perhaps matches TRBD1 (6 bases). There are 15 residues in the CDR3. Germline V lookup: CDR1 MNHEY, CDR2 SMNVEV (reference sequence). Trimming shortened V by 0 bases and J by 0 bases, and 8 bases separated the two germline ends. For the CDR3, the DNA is TGTGCCAGCAGTTTATCCGCAGGGGTGAACACTGAAGCTTTCTTT. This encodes CASSLSAGVNTEAFF.

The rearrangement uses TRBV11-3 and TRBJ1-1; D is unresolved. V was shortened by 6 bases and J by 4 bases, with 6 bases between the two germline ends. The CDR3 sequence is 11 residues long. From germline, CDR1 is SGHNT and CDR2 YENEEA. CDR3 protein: CASSYGTEAFF. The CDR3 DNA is TGTGCCAGCAGTTACGGCACTGAAGCTTTCTTT.

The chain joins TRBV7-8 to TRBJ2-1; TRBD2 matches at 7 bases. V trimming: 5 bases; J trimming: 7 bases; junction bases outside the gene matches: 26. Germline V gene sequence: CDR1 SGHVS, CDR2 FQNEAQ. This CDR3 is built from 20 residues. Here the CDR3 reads CASSLRSRGLVSGKRNEQFF. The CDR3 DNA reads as TGTGCCAGCAGCCTAAGATCGAGAGGTCTAGTAAGCGGGAAGCGAAATGAGCAGTTCTTC.

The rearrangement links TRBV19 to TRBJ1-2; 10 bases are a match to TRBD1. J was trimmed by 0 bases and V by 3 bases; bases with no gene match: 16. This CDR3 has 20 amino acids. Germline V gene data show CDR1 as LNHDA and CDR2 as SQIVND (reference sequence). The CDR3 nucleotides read TGTGCCAGTAGTATGGTTGGCCCGGGACAGGGGTCCGGGGCTAACTATGGCTACACCTTC. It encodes CASSMVGPGQGSGANYGYTF. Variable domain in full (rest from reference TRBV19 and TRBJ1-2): DGGITQSPKYLFRKEGQNVTLSCEQNLNHDAMYWYRQDPGQGLRLIYYSQIVNDFQKGDIAEGYSVSREKKESFPLTVTSAQKNPTAFYLCASSMVGPGQGSGANYGYTFGSGTRLTVV.

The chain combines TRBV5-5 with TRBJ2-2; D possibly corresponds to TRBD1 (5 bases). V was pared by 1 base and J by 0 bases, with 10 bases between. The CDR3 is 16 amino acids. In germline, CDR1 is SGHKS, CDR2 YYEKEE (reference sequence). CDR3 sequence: CASSLLAGTNTGELFF. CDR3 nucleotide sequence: TGTGCCAGCAGCTTGTTAGCAGGGACGAACACCGGGGAGCTGTTTTTT.

Here the CDR3 DNA reads TGTGCCAGCAGAGACAGGAGGAACTATGGCTACACCTTC. Protein product: CASRDRRNYGYTF. The J gene is TRBJ1-2, the V gene TRBV2, with D perhaps matching TRBD1 (6 bases). V was clipped by 6 bases and J by 2 bases, with 10 bases between them. Germline V gene lookup returns CDR1 SNHLY and CDR2 FYNNEI. The CDR3 loop spans 13 amino acids.

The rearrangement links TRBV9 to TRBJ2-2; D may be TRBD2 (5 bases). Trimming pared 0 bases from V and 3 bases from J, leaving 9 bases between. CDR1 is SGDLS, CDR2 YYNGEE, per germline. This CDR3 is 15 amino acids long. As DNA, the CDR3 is TGTGCCAGCAGCGTAGAAAGCGGATACACCGGGGAGCTGTTTTTT. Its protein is CASSVESGYTGELFF.

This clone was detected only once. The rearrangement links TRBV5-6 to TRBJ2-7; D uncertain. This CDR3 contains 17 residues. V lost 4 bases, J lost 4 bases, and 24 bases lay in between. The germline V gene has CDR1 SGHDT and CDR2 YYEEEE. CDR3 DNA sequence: TGTGCCAGCAGCACCATCACCCTATCTGGTGGTTGGTACGAGCAGTACTTC. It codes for CASSTITLSGGWYEQYF.

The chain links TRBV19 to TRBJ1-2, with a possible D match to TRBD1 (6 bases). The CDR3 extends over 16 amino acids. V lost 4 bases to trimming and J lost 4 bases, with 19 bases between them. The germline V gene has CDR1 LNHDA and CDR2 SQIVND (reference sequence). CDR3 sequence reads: CASSTLQGLVGYGYTF. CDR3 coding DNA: TGTGCCAGTAGTACCCTACAGGGTCTCGTGGGCTATGGCTACACCTTC.

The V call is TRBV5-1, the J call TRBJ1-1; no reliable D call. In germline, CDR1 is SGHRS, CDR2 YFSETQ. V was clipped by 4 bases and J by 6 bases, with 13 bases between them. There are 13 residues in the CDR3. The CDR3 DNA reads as TGCGCCAGCAGCACCGGGGATCTCGCTGAAGCTTTCTTT. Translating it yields CASSTGDLAEAFF.

DNA for the CDR3: TGTGCCAGCAGTCATACTAGCGGAAGAAGCACAGATACGCAGTATTTT. Its protein product is CASSHTSGRSTDTQYF. The chain has TRBV25-1 and TRBJ2-3; 8 nucleotides line up with TRBD2. Unmatched junction bases numbered 7, after V lost 5 bases and J lost 0 bases. Germline V lookup: CDR1 MGHDK, CDR2 SYGVNS. CDR3 length: 16 amino acids.

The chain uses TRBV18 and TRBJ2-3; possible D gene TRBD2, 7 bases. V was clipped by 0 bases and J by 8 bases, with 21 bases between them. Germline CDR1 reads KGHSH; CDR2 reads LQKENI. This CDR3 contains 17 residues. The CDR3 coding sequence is TGTGCCAGCTCACCACCGAATCGGGGGGCTCTCCTGGTTACGCAGTATTTT. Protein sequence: CASSPPNRGALLVTQYF.

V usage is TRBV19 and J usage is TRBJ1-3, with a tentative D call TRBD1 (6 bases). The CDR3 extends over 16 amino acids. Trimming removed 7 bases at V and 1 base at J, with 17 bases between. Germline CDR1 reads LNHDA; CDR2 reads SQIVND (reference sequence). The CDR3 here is CASNGKRQASGNTIYF. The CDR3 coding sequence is TGTGCCAGTAACGGAAAGAGACAGGCATCTGGAAACACCATATATTTT.

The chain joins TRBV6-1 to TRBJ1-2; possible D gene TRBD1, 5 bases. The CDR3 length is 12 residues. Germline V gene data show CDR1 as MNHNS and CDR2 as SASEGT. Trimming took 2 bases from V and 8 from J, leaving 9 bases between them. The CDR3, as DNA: TGTGCCAGCAGTGAATCGGGGGTAGGCTACACCTTC. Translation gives CASSESGVGYTF.

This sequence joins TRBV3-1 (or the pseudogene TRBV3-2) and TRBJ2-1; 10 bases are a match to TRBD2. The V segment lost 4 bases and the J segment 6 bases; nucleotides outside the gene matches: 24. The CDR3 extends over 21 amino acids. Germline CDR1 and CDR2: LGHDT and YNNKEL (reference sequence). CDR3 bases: TGTGCCAGCAGCCTAAGGGTCCCAGGGCTATCCCTTAGGACTAGCGGCAATGAGCAGTTCTTC. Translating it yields CASSLRVPGLSLRTSGNEQFF.

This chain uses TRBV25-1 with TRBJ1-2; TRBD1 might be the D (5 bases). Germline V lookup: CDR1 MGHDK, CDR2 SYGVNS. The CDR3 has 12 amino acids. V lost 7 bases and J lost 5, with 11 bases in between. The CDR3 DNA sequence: TGTGCCAGCATCGACAGCTTTTATGGCTACACCTTC. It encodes CASIDSFYGYTF.

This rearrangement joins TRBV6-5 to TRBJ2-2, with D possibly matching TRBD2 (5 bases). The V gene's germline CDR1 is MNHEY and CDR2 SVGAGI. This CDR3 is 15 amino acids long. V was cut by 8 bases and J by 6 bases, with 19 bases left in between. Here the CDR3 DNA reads TGTGCCAGCTCGAGGGCCTCGATAGGAGCCGGGGAGCTGTTTTTT. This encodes CASSRASIGAGELFF.

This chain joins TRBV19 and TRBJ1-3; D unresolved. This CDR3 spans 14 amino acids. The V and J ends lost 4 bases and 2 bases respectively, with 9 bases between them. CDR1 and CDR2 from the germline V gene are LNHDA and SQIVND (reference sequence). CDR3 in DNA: TGTGCCAGTAGTAGCGCCAGCGCTGGAAACACCATATATTTT. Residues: CASSSASAGNTIYF.

The CDR3 coding sequence is TGTGCCAGCAGCTTAGGCGGACAGTTCTATGGCTACACCTTC. Translated, it gives CASSLGGQFYGYTF. This chain connects TRBV11-2 to TRBJ1-2; possible D gene TRBD1, 6 bases. In germline, CDR1 is SGHAT, CDR2 FQNNGV. This CDR3 spans 14 amino acids. Trimming pared 1 base from V and 4 bases from J, leaving 10 bases between.